The source of this TCR beta chain is a study of graft-versus-host responses after intestinal transplantation. About the research overall: Recipients obtained multivisceral, liver-intestinal, or isolated intestinal transplants. Induction using anti-thymocyte globulin, followed by tacrolimus and steroids for about 3 years, was given to all recipients. The study, taken as a whole, reports: Maximum circulating GvH clone levels tracked with early post-transplant HvG decreases. Ileal or blood samples showed some GvH clones first, and such clones were also found in recipient marrow.

Trimming at V came to 5 bases and at J to 6 bases, leaving 7 bases not matched to a gene. The CDR3 covers 13 residues. In germline, CDR1 is MDHEN, CDR2 SYDVKM. Repertoires were generated with immunoSEQ multiplex PCR, while TCRdb's copy carries only in-frame clones and drops some. This repertoire shows approximately 8,200 clones, over 90% found once; its top ten account for around 2.3%. On this clone itself: Antigen: not known.

The sequencing here drew on PBMCs, taken 11 days after intestinal transplantation. The chain is built from TRBV28 and TRBJ2-7; 7 positions agree with TRBD1. The TCR was taken from a human patient who received an intestinal transplant, so some T cells may come from the graft donor. Written as DNA, the CDR3 is TGTGCCAGCAGTCCTGACAGGGTAGGCGAGCAGTACTTC. It translates to CASSPDRVGEQYF. Full variable domain (missing parts from reference TRBV28 and TRBJ2-7): DVKVTQSSRYLVKRTGEKVFLECVQDMDHENMFWYRQDPGLGLRLIYFSYDVKMKEKGDIPEGYSVSREKKERFSLILESASTNQTSMYLCASSPDRVGEQYFGPGTRLTVT.